This T cell receptor (beta chain) was retrieved from a study of blood T cell repertoires in COVID-19. Per the original methods: Estimation of nucleated cell counts was performed using reference gene primer amplification. Some clones are missing from TCRdb's copy, which holds only in-frame ones; the method was immunoSEQ multiplex PCR. V and J calls and clone size are given by that table; D and trimming were obtained from the DNA. In the table there are some 110,000 clones, over 70% of which are singletons. The CDR3 spans 16 residues. The chain employs TRBV12-1 and TRBJ2-2; the DNA was not compared with TRBD2, the D call given in the table. TRBV12-1 is a pseudogene segment. The sequence was collected from a man aged 50 to 59 with acute or convalescent COVID-19. The specimen was peripheral blood. CDR3 amino acids: CASSPVSGKGFGELFF. As DNA, the CDR3 is TGTGCCAGCAGCCCCGTCAGCGGGAAAGGGTTCGGGGAGCTGTTTTTT.